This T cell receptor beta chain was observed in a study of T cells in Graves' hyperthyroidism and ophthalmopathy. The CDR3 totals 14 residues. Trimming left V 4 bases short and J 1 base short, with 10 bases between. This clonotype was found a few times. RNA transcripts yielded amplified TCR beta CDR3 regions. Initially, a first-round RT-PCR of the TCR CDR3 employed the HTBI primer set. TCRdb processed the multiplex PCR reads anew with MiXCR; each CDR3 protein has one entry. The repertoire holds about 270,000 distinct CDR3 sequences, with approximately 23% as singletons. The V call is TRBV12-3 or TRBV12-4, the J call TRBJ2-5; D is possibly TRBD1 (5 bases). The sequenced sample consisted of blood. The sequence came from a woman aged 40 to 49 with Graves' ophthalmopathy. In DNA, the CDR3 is TGTGCCAGCAGTTCCCAAGGGGTCCAAGAGACCCAGTACTTC. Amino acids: CASSSQGVQETQYF.